A single sample gave rise to the 8 T cell receptor beta chains below, sequenced in a study of shared clonotypes between healthy human individuals. This table comes from immunoSEQ multiplex PCR, and its TCRdb copy is limited to in-frame clones, with some not included. The sample consists of over a million clones, roughly 80% of them appearing once. The sample taken for sequencing was memory CD4+ T cells sorted from blood. Documented subset: CD45RA-negative fraction. The receptors stem from a man aged 18 to 35 in good health.

The J gene is TRBJ1-2, the V gene TRBV28; 9 positions match TRBD1. This CDR3 comprises 14 residues. Trimming cost V 2 bases and J 8 bases; bases outside gene matches: 6. Germline CDR1 is MDHEN and CDR2 is SYDVKM. This CDR3 is CASSLSGQGQGYTF. The CDR3 bases are TGTGCCAGCAGTTTAAGCGGACAGGGGCAAGGCTACACCTTC.

The chain employs TRBV6-6 and TRBJ1-5; TRBD1 matches at 7 bases. V lost 6 bases to trimming and J lost 5 bases; unmatched junction nucleotides: 10. This CDR3 is built from 15 residues. Germline V gene lookup returns CDR1 MNHNY and CDR2 SVGAGI (reference sequence). Here the CDR3 reads CASRDHAGGDQPQHF. CDR3 nucleotide sequence: TGTGCCAGCAGAGACCATGCAGGGGGGGATCAGCCCCAGCATTTT.

The J gene is TRBJ1-4, the V gene TRBV19; TRBD1 matches at 9 bases. J lost 7 bases, V lost 5 bases, and 14 bases had no gene match. The CDR3 is 17 residues long. The V gene's germline CDR1 is LNHDA and CDR2 SQIVND (reference sequence). The CDR3 loop is CASSSHATGGRGEKLFF. The CDR3 DNA follows: TGTGCCAGTAGTTCGCATGCGACAGGGGGGAGAGGTGAAAAACTGTTTTTT.

The J gene is TRBJ1-4, the V gene TRBV15; D gene ambiguous. The CDR3 totals 14 residues. Trimming took off 1 base at V and 2 bases at J, with 5 bases between the two ends. Germline V gene lookup returns CDR1 LNHNV and CDR2 YYDKDF (reference sequence). CDR3 sequence reads: CATSRGRTNEKLFF. In DNA form, the CDR3 reads TGTGCCACCAGCAGAGGGAGGACTAATGAAAAACTGTTTTTT.

The J gene is TRBJ1-6, the V gene TRBV6-1; no firm D call. The CDR3 covers 13 residues. V was trimmed by 7 bases and J by 2 bases, leaving 6 bases between them. In germline, CDR1 is MNHNS, CDR2 SASEGT. The CDR3 here is CASKAAYNSPLHF. The CDR3 nucleotides read TGTGCCAGCAAGGCTGCCTATAATTCACCCCTCCACTTT.

This clone was observed a handful of times. The genes are TRBV6-1 and TRBJ2-5, with 8 bases that match TRBD2. The germline V gene has CDR1 MNHNS and CDR2 SASEGT. The CDR3 is 14 amino acids. V dropped 7 bases and J dropped 2; count of bases not matched to a gene: 6. The CDR3 protein is CASTGGASQETQYF. In nucleotides, the CDR3 is TGTGCCAGCACCGGGGGGGCGAGTCAAGAGACCCAGTACTTC.

The sample holds a few counts of this clone. The V call is TRBV5-4, the J call TRBJ1-3; D call uncertain. This CDR3 contains 15 residues. Germline V gene data show CDR1 as SGHNT and CDR2 as YYREEE (reference sequence). V was clipped by 4 bases and J by 0 bases, with 11 bases between them. CDR3 sequence (DNA): TGTGCCAGCAGCCCGGACGTCCACTCTGGAAACACCATATATTTT. Amino acids: CASSPDVHSGNTIYF.

The chain has TRBV12-5 and TRBJ1-5; 11 nucleotides match TRBD1. Germline V gene lookup returns CDR1 LGHNT and CDR2 FRNRAP. The CDR3 consists of 17 residues. The V and J ends lost 7 bases and 3 bases, in that order; junction bases with no gene match: 11. The CDR3 nucleotides read TGTGCTAGTGCCTCGATGGTGGACAGGGGGCTCAATCAGCCCCAGCATTTT. This sequence encodes CASASMVDRGLNQPQHF.